These 5 T cell receptor beta chains were sequenced from one sample in a study of T cell responses to AZD1222 COVID-19 vaccine. Method: immunoSEQ multiplex PCR; TCRdb's copy keeps in-frame clones and lacks some. Of about 160,000 clones listed, around 89% were seen once; the top ten hold 4.5% to 6%. This specimen was peripheral blood, taken on day 0 of AZD1222 vaccination. These TCRs come from an adult in good health.

The V gene is TRBV4-3, the J gene TRBJ2-7; the D is unclear. Between the trimmed V and J ends, which lost 0 bases and 3 bases, there was a span of 9 bases. CDR1 and CDR2 from the germline V gene are LGHNA and YSLEER. The CDR3 has 14 amino acids. CDR3: CASSQEGWSYEQYF. The CDR3 nucleotides are TGCGCCAGCAGCCAAGAGGGCTGGAGCTACGAGCAGTACTTC.

V is TRBV5-1 and J is TRBJ1-1; unclear D gene. Germline V gene sequence: CDR1 SGHRS, CDR2 YFSETQ. Trimming removed 4 bases from V and 1 base from J, with 8 bases in between. The CDR3 runs 13 residues. DNA for the CDR3: TGCGCCAGCAGCCCCGAATCGAACACTGAAGCTTTCTTT. Translating it yields CASSPESNTEAFF. Variable domain in full (rest from reference TRBV5-1 and TRBJ1-1): KAGVTQTPRYLIKTRGQQVTLSCSPISGHRSVSWYQQTPGQGLQFLFEYFSETQRNKGNFPGRFSGRQFSNSRSEMNVSTLELGDSALYLCASSPESNTEAFFGQGTRLTVV.

The chain is built from TRBV28 and TRBJ1-3, with a tentative D call TRBD1 (5 bases). The germline CDR1 and CDR2 sequences are MDHEN and SYDVKM. V gave up 6 bases and J gave up 0 bases, with 9 bases separating them. The CDR3 runs 14 residues. CDR3 protein: CASRRGLSGNTIYF. CDR3 nucleotide sequence: TGTGCCAGCAGACGGGGACTCTCTGGAAACACCATATATTTT.

This clone was seen more than once but under ten times. This chain uses TRBV19 with TRBJ2-2; D unresolved. The V end lost 6 bases, the J end lost 6 bases, and 11 bases lay between the germline ends. CDR1 LNHDA and CDR2 SQIVND come from the germline V gene (reference sequence). The length of the CDR3 is 13 residues. The CDR3 is CASSQRSAGELFF. CDR3 coding DNA: TGTGCCAGTAGCCAAAGGTCCGCCGGGGAGCTGTTTTTT. Using reference TRBV19 and TRBJ2-2 for the parts outside the CDR3, the full variable domain is DGGITQSPKYLFRKEGQNVTLSCEQNLNHDAMYWYRQDPGQGLRLIYYSQIVNDFQKGDIAEGYSVSREKKESFPLTVTSAQKNPTAFYLCASSQRSAGELFFGEGSRLTVL.

V gene TRBV5-1 combines with J gene TRBJ1-6, with D uncertain. This CDR3 region has 14 residues. V shed 4 bases and J shed 6 bases, with 11 bases lying between them. CDR1 is SGHRS and CDR2 is YFSETQ in the germline V gene. CDR3 sequence: CASSPDAVNSPLHF. Written as DNA, the CDR3 is TGCGCCAGCAGCCCGGACGCAGTTAATTCACCCCTCCACTTT. Full variable domain (rest looked up from reference TRBV5-1 and TRBJ1-6): KAGVTQTPRYLIKTRGQQVTLSCSPISGHRSVSWYQQTPGQGLQFLFEYFSETQRNKGNFPGRFSGRQFSNSRSEMNVSTLELGDSALYLCASSPDAVNSPLHFGNGTRLTVT.